Shown below are 2 T cell receptor beta chains from a single sample sequenced in a study of blood T cell repertoires in COVID-19 (dated by TCRdb to 2018 to 2021). Library construction relied on the immunoSEQ multiplex PCR assay. Sourced from immuneACCESS, this table was stored by TCRdb with only in-frame sequences that have V and J called. A share of the clones is absent; for the studies checked, an unresolved V gene accounts for under half, and the remainder has no known explanation. This sample has about 400,000 clones in its table, and approximately 85% of those were observed once. Roughly 1.9% of the sample belongs to the ten largest clones. The sequenced sample was PBMCs or T cells enriched from blood (not recorded which). Receptors were obtained from a woman between 35 and 50 years old with acute COVID-19.

The chain employs TRBV2 and TRBJ1-1, with 9 positions matching TRBD1. This CDR3 spans 14 amino acids. J gave up 6 bases and V 6 bases, and 8 bases lay outside the gene matches. Germline lookup yields CDR1 SNHLY and CDR2 FYNNEI. The CDR3 nucleotides read TGTGCCAGCAGGGCCGGGACAGGGACCTCTGAAGCTTTCTTT. It specifies CASRAGTGTSEAFF. The full variable domain, in which reference TRBV2 and TRBJ1-1 provide the parts outside the CDR3, is EPEVTQTPSHQVTQMGQEVILRCVPISNHLYFYWYRQILGQKVEFLVSFYNNEISEKSEIFDDQFSVERPDGSNFTLKIRSTKLEDSAMYFCASRAGTGTSEAFFGQGTRLTVV.

The genes are TRBV5-1 and TRBJ2-7, with 9 bases identical to TRBD1. The CDR3 has 16 residues. V trimming: 4 bases; J trimming: 4 bases; junction bases outside the gene matches: 12. Germline V gene sequence: CDR1 SGHRS, CDR2 YFSETQ. CDR3: CASSGAGQGTLYEQYF. CDR3 nucleotides: TGCGCCAGCAGCGGGGCCGGACAGGGGACCTTGTACGAGCAGTACTTC. The entire variable domain, with the rest obtained from reference TRBV5-1 and TRBJ2-7, is as follows: KAGVTQTPRYLIKTRGQQVTLSCSPISGHRSVSWYQQTPGQGLQFLFEYFSETQRNKGNFPGRFSGRQFSNSRSEMNVSTLELGDSALYLCASSGAGQGTLYEQYFGPGTRLTVT.